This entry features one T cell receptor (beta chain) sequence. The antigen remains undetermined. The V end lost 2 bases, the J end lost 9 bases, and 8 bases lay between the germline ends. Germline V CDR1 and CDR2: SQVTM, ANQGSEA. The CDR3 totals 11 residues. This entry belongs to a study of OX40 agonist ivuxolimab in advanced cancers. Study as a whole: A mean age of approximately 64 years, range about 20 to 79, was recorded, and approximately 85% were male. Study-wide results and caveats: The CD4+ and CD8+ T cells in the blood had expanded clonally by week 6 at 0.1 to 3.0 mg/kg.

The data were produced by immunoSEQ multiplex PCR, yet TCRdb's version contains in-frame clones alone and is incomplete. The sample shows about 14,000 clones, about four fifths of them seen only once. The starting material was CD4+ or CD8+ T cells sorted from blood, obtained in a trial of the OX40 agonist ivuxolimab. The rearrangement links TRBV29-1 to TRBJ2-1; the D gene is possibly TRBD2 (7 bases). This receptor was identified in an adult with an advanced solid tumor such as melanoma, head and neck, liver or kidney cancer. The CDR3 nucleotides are TGCAGCGTTGAAAGGGGGGGTGAGCAGTTCTTC. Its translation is CSVERGGEQFF.